The following is a TCR beta chain sequence with its context. Its target is unknown. This entry belongs to a study of cytomegalovirus exposure and HLA in healthy donors. For the study at large: A prior analysis found fewer than 120 million unique TCR beta sequences from around 180 million T cells.

A multiplex PCR was run with 60 Vbeta primers and 13 Jbeta primers. Repertoires were generated with immunoSEQ multiplex PCR, while TCRdb's copy carries only in-frame clones and drops some. The sample lists 90,000 to 150,000 clones, over 60% seen once, with 5.8% in the top ten. Findings of the study overall: In a later analysis, TCR beta V- and J-gene trimming showed a link to a missense DCLRE1C variant.

CDR1 is SGDLS and CDR2 is YYNGEE in the germline V gene. The CDR3 runs 14 residues. The V and J ends lost 3 bases and 0 bases, in that order; junction bases with no gene match: 2. Sequencing was done on a sample of PBMCs. The chain has TRBV9 and TRBJ1-2; 7 nucleotides line up with TRBD1. The receptor comes from a man younger than 35 in good health and CMV-seropositive. This chain's CDR3 is CASSAQGPNYGYTF. DNA of the CDR3: TGTGCCAGCAGCGCACAGGGGCCTAACTATGGCTACACCTTC.